Reported below is one T cell receptor beta chain. Its antigen is undetermined. Some clones are missing from TCRdb's copy, which holds only in-frame ones; the method was immunoSEQ multiplex PCR. Seen here are about a million clones, over 60% observed once, and the top ten hold nearly 1.5%. These data originate in a study of shared clonotypes between healthy human individuals. General study points: The donor pool, a small one, limited the genetic and exposure-history diversity represented. Sampling used blood alone; tissue repertoires probably differ.

The germline gives CDR1 SEHNR, CDR2 FQNEAQ (reference sequence). CDR3 length equals 16 residues. V was shortened by 7 bases and J by 0 bases, with 18 bases between the two germline ends. The material sequenced was memory CD4+ T cells sorted from blood. This sample's subset: CD45RA-negative fraction. The clonotype originates from a man younger than 30 in good health. V is TRBV7-9 and J is TRBJ1-1; TRBD1 might be the D (6 bases). As DNA, the CDR3 is TGTGCCAGCAACTCATTCCCGGGGGGCGTGAACACTGAAGCTTTCTTT. This sequence encodes CASNSFPGGVNTEAFF.